Listed below are T cell receptor beta chains from one sample, sequenced in a study of blood T cell repertoires in COVID-19. This table comes from immunoSEQ multiplex PCR, and its TCRdb copy is limited to in-frame clones, with some not included. The sample carries about 80,000 clones, approximately 89% recorded once. The sequenced sample was peripheral blood. The source of these receptors is a woman older than 75 with acute or convalescent COVID-19. Each CDR3 is given with its conserved first and last residue. The D gene is left open where the match is weak. Only part of the rows carry a size: once, few, many, or a class if the clone is expanded.

J,V,size,D,DNA,CDR3
TRBJ1-1,TRBV7-9,.,.,TGTGCCAGCAGCCCAGAACAGGGAAGCTGGAGCACTGAAGCTTTCTTT,CASSPEQGSWSTEAFF
TRBJ2-1,TRBV19,once,TRBD2,TGTGCCAGTAGTGCCCCCTCGGGACTAGTGATCTTC,CASSAPSGLVIF
TRBJ2-7,TRBV4-2,.,TRBD1,TGTGCCAGCAGCCAAGTTGGACAGGGGTCCTACGAGCAGTACTTC,CASSQVGQGSYEQYF
TRBJ2-7,TRBV2,.,TRBD1,TGTGCCAGCAGACTACAACCCGGACAGGAATCCTACGAGCAGTACTTC,CASRLQPGQESYEQYF
TRBJ2-1,TRBV5-1,.,.,TGCGCCAGCAGCTCACTCGCGGGATCGCTAGCCAATGAGCAGTTCTTC,CASSSLAGSLANEQFF
TRBJ1-2,TRBV15,.,.,TGTGCCACCAGCAGGCCCAAGGGAGGGGGGGATGGCTACACCTTC,CATSRPKGGGDGYTF
TRBJ1-1,TRBV6-5,.,.,TGTGCCAGCAGTTACGGAGGACAGTTGAACACTGAAGCTTTCTTT,CASSYGGQLNTEAFF
TRBJ2-7,TRBV6-1,.,TRBD2,TGTGCCAGCAGGGAAGCGGGAGGATTTAACGAGCAGTACTTC,CASREAGGFNEQYF
TRBJ2-1,TRBV11-2,.,TRBD1,TGTGCCAGCAGCTTAGGCAGGGGGTACAATGAGCAGTTCTTC,CASSLGRGYNEQFF
TRBJ1-3,TRBV29-1,.,.,TGCAGCGTTGAAAATCAGGCCTCTGGAAACACCATATATTTT,CSVENQASGNTIYF
TRBJ1-3,TRBV6-2/TRBV6-3,once,.,TGTGCCAGCAGTTTGGGCAACTCTGGAAACACCATATATTTT,CASSLGNSGNTIYF
TRBJ2-2,TRBV2,.,.,TGTGCCAGCAGCGCAGGCCACCTCGCGAACACCGGGGAGCTGTTTTTT,CASSAGHLANTGELFF
TRBJ1-6,TRBV19,.,.,TGTGCCAGTAGTGCAAACCGGGAAAGGGTAAATTCACCCCTCCACTTT,CASSANRERVNSPLHF
TRBJ2-7,TRBV6-6,few,TRBD1,TGTGCCAGCGGGACAGTCAACTACGAGCAGTACTTC,CASGTVNYEQYF
TRBJ2-4,TRBV7-2,.,.,TGTGCCAGCAGCTTAGAATCTTTAGCCAAAAACATTCAGTACTTC,CASSLESLAKNIQYF
TRBJ1-2,TRBV6-5,once,.,TGTGCCAGCAGTACTACACCTAACTATGGCTACACCTTC,CASSTTPNYGYTF
TRBJ1-2,TRBV15,.,TRBD1,TGTGCCACCAGCAGGGGAAACTCGGGACAGGGAGGTCCCTATGGCTACACCTTC,CATSRGNSGQGGPYGYTF
TRBJ1-4,TRBV2,.,TRBD1,TGTGCCAGCACCGGACGGACAGGGGCGAGGGAAAAACTGTTTTTT,CASTGRTGAREKLFF
TRBJ1-1,TRBV2,.,.,TGTGCCAGCAGTGGACAGAGGAACACTGAAGCTTTCTTT,CASSGQRNTEAFF
TRBJ1-1,TRBV6-2/TRBV6-3,.,.,TGTGCCAGCAGTTTTCAGGGGCGCTCCTCTGAAGCTTTCTTT,CASSFQGRSSEAFF
TRBJ2-1,TRBV5-1,.,TRBD1,TGCGCCAGCAGCTTGGCCGCTAGCGCAGGGGGCGTGGAGCAGTTCTTC,CASSLAASAGGVEQFF
TRBJ2-5,TRBV24-1,.,.,TGTGCCACCAGTGACGGAGGGCGGGAGACCCAGTACTTC,CATSDGGRETQYF
TRBJ1-1,TRBV6-1,once,.,TGTGCCAGCAGTGAAACATGGGAGGGGACTGAAGCTTTCTTT,CASSETWEGTEAFF
TRBJ1-6,TRBV19,.,.,TGTGCCAGTAGCCGGACTGGTAGGTCGTCCTATAATTCACCCCTCCACTTT,CASSRTGRSSYNSPLHF
TRBJ2-1,TRBV5-4,.,.,TGTGCCAGCAGCCCACGGACGGGATTGGCTAATGAGCAGTTCTTC,CASSPRTGLANEQFF
TRBJ2-7,TRBV4-2,.,TRBD2,TGTGCCAGCAGCCCAGGGCCGGGACTAGCGGCCTCCTACGAGCAGTACTTC,CASSPGPGLAASYEQYF
TRBJ2-3,TRBV7-2,.,TRBD2,TGTGCCAGCAGCTTAAGTTTTCCTAGCGGGGGGGCCGGAGATACGCAGTATTTT,CASSLSFPSGGAGDTQYF
TRBJ2-5,TRBV10-2,.,TRBD2,TGCGCCAGCAGTGAAGGGCTAGCGGGACCTAGGGAGACCCAGTACTTC,CASSEGLAGPRETQYF
TRBJ1-1,TRBV5-1,.,.,TGCGCCAGCAGCTTGGCCTCTAGGAGCGCCGAAGCTTTCTTT,CASSLASRSAEAFF
TRBJ1-3,TRBV3-1/TRBV3-2,.,TRBD1,TGTGCCAGCAGCCCTCGGAGGGCAGGGGGCTCTGGAAACACCATATATTTT,CASSPRRAGGSGNTIYF
TRBJ2-3,TRBV10-3,.,.,TGTGCCATCATGGGAGGGGGGGGCGCCACAGATACGCAGTATTTT,CAIMGGGGATDTQYF